The present T cell receptor (beta chain) was sequenced within a study of T-cell memory formation after mild COVID-19. On the study more broadly: For the most part, TCR clusters were specific to one donor.

It was 5'RACE with constant-segment primers that produced the TCR alpha and TCR beta cDNA libraries, which carried sample barcodes and UMIs. TCRdb used MiXCR to reprocess the 5' RACE reads, holding one entry per CDR3 protein. The data show under 50,000 distinct CDR3 sequences, roughly a quarter seen once. This CDR3 contains 15 residues. Losses at the gene ends were 7 bases for V and 5 bases for J; bases not matched to a gene: 10. The germline gives CDR1 SNHLY, CDR2 FYNNEI. Study-wide findings and caveats: Clones contracting over day 15 to 85 were CD4/CD8 balanced, with later expanders leaning CD4+. Clones which contracted sat mainly in CM and EM if CD4+, and in EMRA if CD8+.

Turning to this clonotype: Antigen specificity is unknown.

This rearrangement joins TRBV2 to TRBJ2-5, with 10 nucleotides matching TRBD1. This TCR came from a man in his late teens or twenties who had mild COVID-19 (a few samples of this study predate the infection). Cell type and time point are not known. Sequencing input: PBMCs or a T cell subset sorted from them (not recorded which). This CDR3 reads CASTGTGATEETQYF. DNA for the CDR3: TGTGCCAGCACAGGGACAGGGGCGACTGAGGAGACCCAGTACTTC. Combining the CDR3 with reference TRBV2 and TRBJ2-5 gives the whole variable domain EPEVTQTPSHQVTQMGQEVILRCVPISNHLYFYWYRQILGQKVEFLVSFYNNEISEKSEIFDDQFSVERPDGSNFTLKIRSTKLEDSAMYFCASTGTGATEETQYFGPGTRLLVL.